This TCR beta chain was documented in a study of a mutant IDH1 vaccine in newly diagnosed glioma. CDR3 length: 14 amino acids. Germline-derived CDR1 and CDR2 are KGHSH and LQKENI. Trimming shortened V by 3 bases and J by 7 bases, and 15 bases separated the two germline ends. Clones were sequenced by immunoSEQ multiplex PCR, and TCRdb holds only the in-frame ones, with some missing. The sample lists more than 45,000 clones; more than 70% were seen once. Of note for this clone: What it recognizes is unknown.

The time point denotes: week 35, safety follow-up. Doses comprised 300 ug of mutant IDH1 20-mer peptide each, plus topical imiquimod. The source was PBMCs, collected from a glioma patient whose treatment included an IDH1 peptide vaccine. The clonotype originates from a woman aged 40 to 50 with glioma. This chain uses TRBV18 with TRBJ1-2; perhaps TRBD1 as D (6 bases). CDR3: CASSPGDIAGGYTF. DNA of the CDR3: TGTGCCAGCTCACCGGGGGACATCGCCGGTGGCTACACCTTC. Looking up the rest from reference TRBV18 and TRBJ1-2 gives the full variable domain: NAGVMQNPRHLVRRRGQEARLRCSPMKGHSHVYWYRQLPEEGLKFMVYLQKENIIDESGMPKERFSAEFPKEGPSILRIQQVVRGDSAAYFCASSPGDIAGGYTFGSGTRLTVV.